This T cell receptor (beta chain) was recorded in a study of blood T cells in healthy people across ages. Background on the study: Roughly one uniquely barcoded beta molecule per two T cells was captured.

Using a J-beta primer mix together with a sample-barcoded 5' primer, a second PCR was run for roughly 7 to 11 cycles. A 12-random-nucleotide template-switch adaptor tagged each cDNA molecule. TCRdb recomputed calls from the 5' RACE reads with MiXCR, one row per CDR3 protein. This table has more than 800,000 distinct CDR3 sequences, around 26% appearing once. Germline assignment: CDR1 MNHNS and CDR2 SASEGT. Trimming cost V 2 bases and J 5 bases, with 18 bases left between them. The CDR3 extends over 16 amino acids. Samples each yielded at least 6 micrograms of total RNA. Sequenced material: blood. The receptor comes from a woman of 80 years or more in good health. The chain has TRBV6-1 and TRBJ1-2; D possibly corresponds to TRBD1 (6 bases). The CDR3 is CASSEQPGGGGYGYTF. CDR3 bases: TGTGCCAGCAGTGAACAGCCCGGGGGAGGGGGGTATGGCTACACCTTC.